This T cell receptor (beta chain) is from a study of cytomegalovirus exposure and HLA in healthy donors. For the study at large: Among the approximately 400 donors who were genotyped, 70% to 90% fell in the genetic ancestry cluster that is associated with self-reported Caucasian donors.

This clone came up a few times. 13 Jbeta primers and 60 Vbeta primers were used for the PCR. Sequencing used immunoSEQ multiplex PCR; TCRdb keeps in-frame clones, though not all of them. The sample lists about 67,000 clones; about 80% were seen once. This sequence was found in a man aged 55-75 years in good health and CMV-seropositive. The sequenced sample was PBMCs.

CDR3 coding DNA: TGCGCCAGTACCGGACAGGGGCGTCGGGGCACTGAAGCTTTCTTT. Amino acids: CASTGQGRRGTEAFF. The genes are TRBV10-2 and TRBJ1-1; 9 bases fit TRBD1. This CDR3 contains 15 residues. Germline V lookup: CDR1 WSHSY, CDR2 SAAADI. Losses at the gene ends were 9 bases for V and 4 bases for J; bases not matched to a gene: 12.